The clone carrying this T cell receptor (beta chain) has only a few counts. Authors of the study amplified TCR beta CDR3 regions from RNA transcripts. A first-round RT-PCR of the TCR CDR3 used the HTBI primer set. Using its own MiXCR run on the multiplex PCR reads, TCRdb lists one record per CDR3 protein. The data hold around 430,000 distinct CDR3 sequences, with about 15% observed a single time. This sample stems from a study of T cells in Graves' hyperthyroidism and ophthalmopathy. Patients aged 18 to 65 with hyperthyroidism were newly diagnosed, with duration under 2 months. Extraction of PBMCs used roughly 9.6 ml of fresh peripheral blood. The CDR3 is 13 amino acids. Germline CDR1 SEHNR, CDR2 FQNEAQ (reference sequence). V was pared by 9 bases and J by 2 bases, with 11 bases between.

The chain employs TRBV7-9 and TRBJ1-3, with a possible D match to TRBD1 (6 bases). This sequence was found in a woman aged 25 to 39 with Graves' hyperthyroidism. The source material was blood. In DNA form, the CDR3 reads TGTGCCAGTACCCGGGACACTGGAAACACCATATATTTT. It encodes CASTRDTGNTIYF.